This TCR beta chain stems from a study of blood T cell repertoires in COVID-19. Here immunoSEQ multiplex PCR was the method, and the copy in TCRdb shows in-frame clones only, minus some. This table has 100,000 to 150,000 clones, around three quarters appearing once. The V and J ends lost 5 bases and 5 bases, in that order; junction bases with no gene match: 7. CDR3 length equals 14 residues. Germline CDR1 is MNHNY and CDR2 is SVGAGI (reference sequence). Material for sequencing was peripheral blood. This chain links TRBV6-6 with TRBJ2-7; 9 nucleotides line up with TRBD1. The TCR was taken from a woman in her seventies with acute or convalescent COVID-19. CDR3 loop: CASSKPGQGNEQYF. CDR3 DNA sequence: TGTGCCAGCAGTAAGCCGGGACAGGGAAACGAGCAGTACTTC.